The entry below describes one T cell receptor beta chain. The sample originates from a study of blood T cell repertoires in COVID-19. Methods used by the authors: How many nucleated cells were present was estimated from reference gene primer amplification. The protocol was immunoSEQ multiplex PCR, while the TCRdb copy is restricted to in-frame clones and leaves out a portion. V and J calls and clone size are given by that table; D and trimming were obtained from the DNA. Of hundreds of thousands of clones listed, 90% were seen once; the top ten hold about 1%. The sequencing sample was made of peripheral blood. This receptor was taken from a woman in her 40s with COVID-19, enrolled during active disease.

The CDR3: CASSSLGRQGTNQPQHF. CDR3 nucleotides: TGTGCCAGCAGTTCACTCGGCAGACAGGGCACCAATCAGCCCCAGCATTTT. The chain is built from TRBV27 and TRBJ1-5; 7 nucleotides align to TRBD1. Germline CDR1 is MNHEY and CDR2 is SMNVEV (reference sequence). The CDR3 is 17 residues long. J lost 3 bases, V lost 4 bases, and 12 bases had no gene match.